This T cell receptor beta chain was obtained from a study of blood T cell repertoires in COVID-19. Recruitment covered about two dozen US areas and drew participants whose ages spanned about 18 to 90 years. In assigning cohorts, the study relied on participant-reported clinical history. All exposed participants met a person with COVID-19 within 2 weeks before entering the study. In the study's own analysis: Estimation of nucleated cell counts relied on the amplification of reference gene primers. Sequencing used immunoSEQ multiplex PCR; TCRdb keeps in-frame clones, though not all of them. The DNA was the basis for D and trimming; V, J and clone size are from that table. The sample shows about 280,000 clones, 75% to 95% of them seen only once. Trimming removed 5 bases at V and 0 bases at J, with 12 bases between. CDR3 length equals 15 residues. Germline CDR1 WNHNN, CDR2 SYGVQD (reference sequence). The sample holds a few counts of this clone.

The sequenced sample was PBMCs or T cells enriched from blood (not recorded which). The sequence came from a man aged 40-50 years who had been exposed to COVID-19. V gene TRBV10-1 combines with J gene TRBJ2-3; perhaps TRBD2 as D (5 bases). The CDR3 DNA is TGCGCCAGCAGTACCGGACTTGCTAGCACAGATACGCAGTATTTT. Its translation: CASSTGLASTDTQYF.